The 13 T cell receptor beta chains below all came from one sample that was sequenced in a study of blood T cell repertoires in COVID-19. Only in-frame clones appear in the TCRdb table, and some are missing; sequencing was by immunoSEQ multiplex PCR. The sample lists hundreds of thousands of clones, about four fifths occurring once. The source material was peripheral blood. Source of these receptors: a woman in her sixties or seventies with acute or convalescent COVID-19.

The V and J genes are TRBV19 and TRBJ1-1; the D gene is possibly TRBD1 (5 bases). V lost 5 bases and J lost 4, with 8 bases in between. This CDR3 is 12 amino acids long. In germline, CDR1 is LNHDA, CDR2 SQIVND (reference sequence). CDR3 protein: CASSSGPTEAFF. In DNA, the CDR3 is TGTGCCAGTAGTTCAGGGCCCACTGAAGCTTTCTTT.

The J gene is TRBJ2-3, the V gene TRBV11-2; 11 nucleotides agree with TRBD2. Looked up from germline, CDR1 is SGHAT and CDR2 is FQNNGV. V lost 6 bases and J lost 0; bases outside the gene matches: 14. The CDR3 consists of 19 residues. As DNA, the CDR3 is TGTGCCAGCAGAGGATCTCTAGCGGGGGGCACAACAAGCACAGATACGCAGTATTTT. This gives the protein CASRGSLAGGTTSTDTQYF. The full variable domain, rest sourced from reference TRBV11-2 and TRBJ2-3, is EAGVAQSPRYKIIEKRQSVAFWCNPISGHATLYWYQQILGQGPKLLIQFQNNGVVDDSQLPKDRFSAERLKGVDSTLKIQPAKLEDSAVYLCASRGSLAGGTTSTDTQYFGPGTRLTVL.

The chain couples TRBV6-5 to TRBJ1-5; 7 bases align to TRBD1. Germline CDR1 MNHEY, CDR2 SVGAGI. V lost 6 bases and J lost 9; bases outside the gene matches: 8. CDR3 length equals 13 residues. CDR3 bases: TGTGCCAGCAGCACTGACTACAGGGGGCCCCAGCATTTT. It codes for CASSTDYRGPQHF.

The V gene is TRBV28, the J gene TRBJ2-7; 11 positions match TRBD2. CDR3 length equals 14 residues. The V and J ends lost 5 bases and 3 bases, in that order; junction bases with no gene match: 3. Germline V gives CDR1 MDHEN, CDR2 SYDVKM. The CDR3 loop reads CASSALAGGYEQYF. CDR3 coding DNA: TGTGCCAGCAGTGCGCTAGCGGGGGGCTACGAGCAGTACTTC.

This clone was observed a handful of times. V usage is TRBV6-2 or TRBV6-3 and J usage is TRBJ1-5; TRBD1 might be the D (5 bases). This CDR3 contains 14 residues. Looked up from germline, CDR1 is MNHEY and CDR2 is SVGEGT. Trimming cost V 5 bases and J 7 bases, with 15 bases left between them. The CDR3 here is CASSQWQGLQPQHF. The CDR3, as DNA: TGTGCCAGCAGTCAGTGGCAGGGCTTGCAGCCCCAGCATTTT.

The rearrangement links TRBV4-2 to TRBJ1-4; D remains ambiguous. The germline V gene encodes CDR1 LGHNA and CDR2 YNFKEQ. The V gene lost 5 bases and the J gene lost 2 bases, with 15 bases spanning the gap. The CDR3 consists of 16 residues. The CDR3: CASSTDPGATNEKLFF. In DNA, the CDR3 is TGTGCCAGCAGCACCGATCCGGGAGCGACTAATGAAAAACTGTTTTTT.

The count of this clone is one. J is TRBJ2-7 and V is TRBV4-1; D gene uncertain. Trimming took off 0 bases at V and 3 bases at J, with 12 bases between the two ends. The CDR3 consists of 15 residues. Germline CDR1 MGHRA, CDR2 YSYEKL. This chain's CDR3 is CASSQDASLSYEQYF. CDR3 DNA sequence: TGCGCCAGCAGCCAAGACGCGTCACTGAGCTACGAGCAGTACTTC.

This clone appeared a few times. The chain combines TRBV4-2 with TRBJ2-1; 7 bases are shared with TRBD2. With 4 bases clipped from V and 1 base from J, the junction kept 7 bases outside the gene matches. The V gene's germline CDR1 is LGHNA and CDR2 YNFKEQ. The CDR3 has 16 residues. The CDR3 DNA reads TGTGCCAGCAGCCCCTGGGGGGAGGGGTCCTACAATGAGCAGTTCTTC. It codes for CASSPWGEGSYNEQFF.

The CDR3 loop is CASSLRLTGTEAFF. In DNA form, the CDR3 reads TGTGCCAGCAGCTTGCGGTTGACGGGCACTGAAGCTTTCTTT. The chain recombines TRBV5-6 with TRBJ1-1; no reliable D call. Trimming removed 1 base at V and 4 bases at J, with 11 bases between. Germline lookup yields CDR1 SGHDT and CDR2 YYEEEE. The CDR3 covers 14 residues.

As regards this clone: Distinct nucleotide sequences in the sample also encode this CDR3. The chain couples TRBV9 to TRBJ1-2; a weak D match, TRBD1 (5 bases). The germline gives CDR1 SGDLS, CDR2 YYNGEE. The V end was cut by 0 bases, the J end by 4 bases, with 7 bases between. This CDR3 region has 13 residues. In DNA form, the CDR3 reads TGTGCCAGCAGCGTAGGTCAGGGCTATGGCTACACCTTC. Its translation: CASSVGQGYGYTF.

The chain has TRBV28 and TRBJ2-7, with 10 bases that match TRBD1. CDR1 is MDHEN, CDR2 SYDVKM, per germline. The CDR3 is made up of 16 amino acids. Trimming took 2 bases from V and 3 from J; bases not matched to a gene: 7. The CDR3 is CASSLPPGQGRYEQYF. DNA of the CDR3: TGTGCCAGCAGTTTACCCCCGGGACAGGGGCGCTACGAGCAGTACTTC.

This clone showed up just a few times. This sequence joins TRBV18 and TRBJ1-2; TRBD1 is a possible D gene (5 bases). V was shortened by 4 bases and J by 8 bases, with 14 bases between the two germline ends. Germline assignment: CDR1 KGHSH and CDR2 LQKENI. This CDR3 spans 13 amino acids. The CDR3 sequence is CASSLQGGEGYTF. In nucleotides, the CDR3 is TGTGCCAGCTCACTGCAGGGAGGAGAGGGCTACACCTTC.

V is TRBV24-1 and J is TRBJ2-7, with 7 bases identical to TRBD2. After removal of 2 bases from V and 2 bases from J, the junction contained 14 bases not matched to a gene. Germline V lookup: CDR1 KGHDR, CDR2 SFDVKD. The CDR3 loop spans 18 amino acids. The CDR3: CATSDSRPQGRGTYEQYF. CDR3 coding DNA: TGTGCCACCAGTGATTCCCGCCCCCAAGGGAGGGGAACCTACGAGCAGTACTTC.